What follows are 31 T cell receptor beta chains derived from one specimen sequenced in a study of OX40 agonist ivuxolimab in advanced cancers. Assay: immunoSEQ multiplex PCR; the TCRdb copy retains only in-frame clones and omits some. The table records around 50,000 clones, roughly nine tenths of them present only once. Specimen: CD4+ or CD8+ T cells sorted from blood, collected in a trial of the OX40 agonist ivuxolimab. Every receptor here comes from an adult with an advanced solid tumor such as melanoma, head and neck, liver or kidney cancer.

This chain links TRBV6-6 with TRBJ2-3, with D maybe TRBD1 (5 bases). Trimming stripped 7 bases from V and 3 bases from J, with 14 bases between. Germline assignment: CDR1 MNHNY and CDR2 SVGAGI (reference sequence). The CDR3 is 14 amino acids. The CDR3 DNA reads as TGTGCCAGCACTACAGGATCTCGAACAGATACGCAGTATTTT. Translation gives CASTTGSRTDTQYF.

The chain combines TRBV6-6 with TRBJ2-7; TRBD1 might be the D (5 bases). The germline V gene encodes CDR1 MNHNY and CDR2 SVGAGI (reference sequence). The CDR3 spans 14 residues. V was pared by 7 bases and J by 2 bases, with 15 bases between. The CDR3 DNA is TGTGCCAGCACTCAGGACACAACCGCCTACGAGCAGTACTTC. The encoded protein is CASTQDTTAYEQYF.

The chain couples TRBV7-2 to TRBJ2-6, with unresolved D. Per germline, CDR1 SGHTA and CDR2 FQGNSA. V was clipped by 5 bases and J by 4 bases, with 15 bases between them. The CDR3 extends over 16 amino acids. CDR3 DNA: TGTGCCAGCAGCCCTCCGCCGGTACCAGGGGCCAACGTCCTGACTTTC. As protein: CASSPPPVPGANVLTF.

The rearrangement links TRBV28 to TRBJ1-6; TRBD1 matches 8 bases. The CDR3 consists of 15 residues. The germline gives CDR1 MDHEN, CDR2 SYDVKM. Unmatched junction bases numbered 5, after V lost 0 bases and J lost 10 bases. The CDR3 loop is CASSLWARGQSPLHF. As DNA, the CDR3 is TGTGCCAGCAGTTTATGGGCCAGGGGGCAATCACCCCTCCACTTT. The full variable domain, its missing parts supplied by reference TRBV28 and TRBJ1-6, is DVKVTQSSRYLVKRTGEKVFLECVQDMDHENMFWYRQDPGLGLRLIYFSYDVKMKEKGDIPEGYSVSREKKERFSLILESASTNQTSMYLCASSLWARGQSPLHFGNGTRLTVT.

CDR3 region: CSIPGPGNTEAFF. In DNA form, the CDR3 reads TGCAGCATCCCGGGGCCGGGGAACACTGAAGCTTTCTTT. This chain connects TRBV29-1 to TRBJ1-1; D possibly corresponds to TRBD1 (5 bases). V lost 8 bases to trimming and J lost 1 base, with 14 bases between them. CDR1 SQVTM and CDR2 ANQGSEA come from the germline V gene. The CDR3 loop spans 13 amino acids.

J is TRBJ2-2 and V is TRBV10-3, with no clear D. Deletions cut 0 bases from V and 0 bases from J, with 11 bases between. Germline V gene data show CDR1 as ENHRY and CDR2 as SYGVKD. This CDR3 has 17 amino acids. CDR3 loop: CAISESAVPSNTGELFF. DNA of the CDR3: TGTGCCATCAGTGAGTCCGCGGTACCGTCGAACACCGGGGAGCTGTTTTTT.

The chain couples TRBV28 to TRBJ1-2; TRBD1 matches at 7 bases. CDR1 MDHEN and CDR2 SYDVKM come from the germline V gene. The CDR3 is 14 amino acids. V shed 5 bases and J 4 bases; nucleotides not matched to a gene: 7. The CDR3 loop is CASSPYRGLYGYTF. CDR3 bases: TGTGCCAGCAGTCCGTACAGGGGCCTCTATGGCTACACCTTC.

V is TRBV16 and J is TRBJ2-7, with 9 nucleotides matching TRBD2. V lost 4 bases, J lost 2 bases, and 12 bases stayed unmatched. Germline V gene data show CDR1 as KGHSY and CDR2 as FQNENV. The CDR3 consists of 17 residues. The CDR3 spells CASSPRGSGGSTYEQYF. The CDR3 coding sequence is TGTGCCAGCAGCCCCCGGGGAAGCGGGGGGTCGACCTACGAGCAGTACTTC.

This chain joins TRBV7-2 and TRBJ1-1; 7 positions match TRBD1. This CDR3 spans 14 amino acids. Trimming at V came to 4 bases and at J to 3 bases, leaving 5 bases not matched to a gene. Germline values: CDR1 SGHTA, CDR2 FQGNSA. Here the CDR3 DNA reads TGTGCCAGCAGCTCGCAGGGGGAGGACACTGAAGCTTTCTTT. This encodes CASSSQGEDTEAFF.

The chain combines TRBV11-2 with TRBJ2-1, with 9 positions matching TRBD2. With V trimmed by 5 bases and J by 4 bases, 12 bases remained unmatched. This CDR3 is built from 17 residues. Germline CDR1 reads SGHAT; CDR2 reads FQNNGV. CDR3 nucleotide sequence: TGTGCCAGCAGCCGGACTCTGACTAGCGGAAGATACAATGAGCAGTTCTTC. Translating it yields CASSRTLTSGRYNEQFF.

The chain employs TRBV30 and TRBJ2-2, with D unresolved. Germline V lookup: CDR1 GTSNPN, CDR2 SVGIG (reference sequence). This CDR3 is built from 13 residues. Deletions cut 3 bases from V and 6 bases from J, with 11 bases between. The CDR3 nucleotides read TGTGCCTGGAGAATCCGGTGGTCCGGGGAGCTGTTTTTT. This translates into CAWRIRWSGELFF. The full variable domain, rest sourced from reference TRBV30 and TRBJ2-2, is SQTIHQWPATLVQPVGSPLSLECTVEGTSNPNLYWYRQAAGRGLQLLFYSVGIGQISSEVPQNLSASRPQDRQFILSSKKLLLSDSGFYLCAWRIRWSGELFFGEGSRLTVL.

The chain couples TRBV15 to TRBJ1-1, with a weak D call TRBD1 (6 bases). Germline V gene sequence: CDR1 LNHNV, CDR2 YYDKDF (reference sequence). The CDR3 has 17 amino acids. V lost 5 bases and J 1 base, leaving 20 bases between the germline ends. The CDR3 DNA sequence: TGTGCCACCAGCCCCTCCAGTTGGGACACTTCGAACACTGAAGCTTTCTTT. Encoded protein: CATSPSSWDTSNTEAFF. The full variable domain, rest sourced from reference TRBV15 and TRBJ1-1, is DAMVIQNPRYQVTQFGKPVTLSCSQTLNHNVMYWYQQKSSQAPKLLFHYYDKDFNNEADTPDNFQSRRPNTSFCFLDIRSPGLGDTAMYLCATSPSSWDTSNTEAFFGQGTRLTVV.

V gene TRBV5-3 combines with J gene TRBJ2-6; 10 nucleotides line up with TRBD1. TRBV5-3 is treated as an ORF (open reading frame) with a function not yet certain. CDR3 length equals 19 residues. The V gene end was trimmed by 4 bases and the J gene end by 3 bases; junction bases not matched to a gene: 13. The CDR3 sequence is CARSKPGQGLPYGANVLTF. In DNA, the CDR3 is TGTGCCAGAAGCAAACCGGGACAGGGGCTTCCCTATGGGGCCAACGTCCTGACTTTC.

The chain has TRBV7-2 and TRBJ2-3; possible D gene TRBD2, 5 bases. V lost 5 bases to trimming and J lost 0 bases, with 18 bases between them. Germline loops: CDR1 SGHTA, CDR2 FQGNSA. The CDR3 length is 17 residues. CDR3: CASSPILSGPSTDTQYF. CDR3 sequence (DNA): TGTGCCAGCAGCCCTATCTTAAGCGGACCTAGCACAGATACGCAGTATTTT.

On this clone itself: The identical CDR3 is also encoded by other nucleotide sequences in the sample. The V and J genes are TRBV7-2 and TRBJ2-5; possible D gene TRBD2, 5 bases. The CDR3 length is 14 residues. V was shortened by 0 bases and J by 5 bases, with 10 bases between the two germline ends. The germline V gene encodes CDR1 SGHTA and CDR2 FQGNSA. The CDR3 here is CASSLAGVGETQYF. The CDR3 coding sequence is TGTGCCAGCAGCTTAGCCGGGGTTGGCGAGACCCAGTACTTC. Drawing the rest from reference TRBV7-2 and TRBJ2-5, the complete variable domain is GAGVSQSPSNKVTEKGKDVELRCDPISGHTALYWYRQSLGQGLEFLIYFQGNSAPDKSGLPSDRFSAERTGGSVSTLTIQRTQQEDSAVYLCASSLAGVGETQYFGPGTRLLVL.

CDR3 nucleotides: TGTGCCAGCAGGGGGACAGGGGGCGCGATCGATACGCAGTATTTT. Its protein product is CASRGTGGAIDTQYF. The chain combines TRBV6-1 with TRBJ2-3, with 12 bases matching TRBD1. The germline gives CDR1 MNHNS, CDR2 SASEGT. The trim removed 6 bases at V and 6 bases at J, leaving 7 bases unmatched. The CDR3 sequence is 15 residues long.

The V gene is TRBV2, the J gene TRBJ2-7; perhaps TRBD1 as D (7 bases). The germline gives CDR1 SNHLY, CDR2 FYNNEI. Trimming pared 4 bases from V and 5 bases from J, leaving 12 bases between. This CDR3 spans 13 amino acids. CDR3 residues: CASSAAGGNEQYF. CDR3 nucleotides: TGTGCCAGCAGTGCGGCAGGGGGGAACGAGCAGTACTTC.

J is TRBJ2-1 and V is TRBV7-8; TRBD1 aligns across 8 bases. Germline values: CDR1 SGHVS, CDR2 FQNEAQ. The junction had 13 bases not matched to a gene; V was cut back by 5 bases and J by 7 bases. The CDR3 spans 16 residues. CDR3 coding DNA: TGTGCCAGCAGCAACTGGGCAGGGGGCGCCGGGAATGAGCAGTTCTTC. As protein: CASSNWAGGAGNEQFF.

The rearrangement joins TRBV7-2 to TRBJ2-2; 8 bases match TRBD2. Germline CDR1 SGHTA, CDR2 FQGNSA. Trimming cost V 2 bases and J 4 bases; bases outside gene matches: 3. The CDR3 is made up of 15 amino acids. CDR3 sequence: CASSLQAGGTGELFF. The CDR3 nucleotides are TGTGCCAGCAGCTTACAGGCGGGGGGCACCGGGGAGCTGTTTTTT.

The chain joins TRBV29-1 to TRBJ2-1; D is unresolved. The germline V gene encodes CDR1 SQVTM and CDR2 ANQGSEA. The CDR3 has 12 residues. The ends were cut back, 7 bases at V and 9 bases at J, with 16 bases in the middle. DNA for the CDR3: TGCAGCGCGATCCTGAGTTTGCGTGAGCAGTTCTTC. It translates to CSAILSLREQFF.

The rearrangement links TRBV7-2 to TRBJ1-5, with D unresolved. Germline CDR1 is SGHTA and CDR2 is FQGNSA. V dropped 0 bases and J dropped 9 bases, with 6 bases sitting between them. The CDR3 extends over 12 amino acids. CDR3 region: CASSLAGWPQHF. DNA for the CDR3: TGTGCCAGCAGCTTAGCCGGGTGGCCCCAGCATTTT.

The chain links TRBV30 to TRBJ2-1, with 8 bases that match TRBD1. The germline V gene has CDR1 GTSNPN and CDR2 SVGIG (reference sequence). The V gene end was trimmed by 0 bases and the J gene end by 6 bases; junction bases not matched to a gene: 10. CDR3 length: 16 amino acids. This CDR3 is CAWSVKVWDRSNEQFF. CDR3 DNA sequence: TGTGCCTGGAGTGTAAAAGTGTGGGACAGGTCCAATGAGCAGTTCTTC.

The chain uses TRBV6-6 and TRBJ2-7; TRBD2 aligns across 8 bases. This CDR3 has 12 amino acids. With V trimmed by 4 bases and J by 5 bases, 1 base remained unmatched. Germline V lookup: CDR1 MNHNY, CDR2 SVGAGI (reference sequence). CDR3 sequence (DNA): TGTGCCAGCAGTTCGGGACTAGACGAGCAGTACTTC. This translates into CASSSGLDEQYF.

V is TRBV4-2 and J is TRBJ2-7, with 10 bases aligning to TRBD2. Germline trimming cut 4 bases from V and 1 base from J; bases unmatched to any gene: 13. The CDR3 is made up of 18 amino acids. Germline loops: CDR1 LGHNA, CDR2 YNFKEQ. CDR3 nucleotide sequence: TGTGCCAGCAGCCTACAACGGGCTAGCGGGAGTGGATCCTACGAGCAGTACTTC. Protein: CASSLQRASGSGSYEQYF.

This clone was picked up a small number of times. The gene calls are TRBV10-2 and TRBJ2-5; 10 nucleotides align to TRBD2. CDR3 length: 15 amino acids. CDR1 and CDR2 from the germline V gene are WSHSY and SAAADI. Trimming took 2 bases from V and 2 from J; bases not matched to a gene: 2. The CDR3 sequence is CASSEPSGGQETQYF. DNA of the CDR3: TGCGCCAGCAGTGAGCCTAGCGGGGGACAAGAGACCCAGTACTTC.

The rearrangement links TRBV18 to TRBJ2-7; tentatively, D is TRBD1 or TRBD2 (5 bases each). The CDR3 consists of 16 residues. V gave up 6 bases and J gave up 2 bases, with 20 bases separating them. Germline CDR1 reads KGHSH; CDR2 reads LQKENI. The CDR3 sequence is CASSPRGGAWAYEQYF. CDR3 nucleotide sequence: TGTGCCAGCTCCCCCCGGGGTGGGGCGTGGGCCTACGAGCAGTACTTC.

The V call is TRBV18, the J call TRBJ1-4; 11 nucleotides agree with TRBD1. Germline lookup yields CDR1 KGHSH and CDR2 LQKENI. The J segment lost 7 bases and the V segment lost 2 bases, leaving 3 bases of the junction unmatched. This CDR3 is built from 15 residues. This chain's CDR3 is CASSPGTGGVEKLFF. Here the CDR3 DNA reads TGTGCCAGCTCACCAGGGACAGGGGGAGTTGAAAAACTGTTTTTT.

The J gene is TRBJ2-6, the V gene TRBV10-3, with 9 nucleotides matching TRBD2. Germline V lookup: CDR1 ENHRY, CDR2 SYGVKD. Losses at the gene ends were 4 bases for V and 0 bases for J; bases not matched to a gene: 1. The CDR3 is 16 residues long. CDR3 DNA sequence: TGTGCCATCAGTGGGACTAGCGACTCTGGGGCCAACGTCCTGACTTTC. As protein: CAISGTSDSGANVLTF.

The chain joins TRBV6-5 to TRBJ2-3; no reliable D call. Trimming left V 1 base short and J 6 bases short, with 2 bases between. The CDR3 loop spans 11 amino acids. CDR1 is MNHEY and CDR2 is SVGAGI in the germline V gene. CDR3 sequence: CASSYFDTQYF. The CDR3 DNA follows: TGTGCCAGCAGTTACTTTGATACGCAGTATTTT.

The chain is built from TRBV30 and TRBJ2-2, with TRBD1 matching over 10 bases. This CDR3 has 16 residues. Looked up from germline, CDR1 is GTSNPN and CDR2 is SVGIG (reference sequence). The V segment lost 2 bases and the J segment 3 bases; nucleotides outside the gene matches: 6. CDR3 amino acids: CAWSPAGTGDTGELFF. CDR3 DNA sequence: TGTGCCTGGAGTCCGGCCGGGACAGGGGACACCGGGGAGCTGTTTTTT.

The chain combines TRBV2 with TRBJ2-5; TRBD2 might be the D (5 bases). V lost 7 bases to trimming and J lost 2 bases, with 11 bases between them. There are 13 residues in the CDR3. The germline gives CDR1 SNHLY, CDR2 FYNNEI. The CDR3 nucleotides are TGTGCCAGCAACGCCCGGGGACAAGAGACCCAGTACTTC. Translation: CASNARGQETQYF.